The T cell receptor beta chain described here comes from a study of long-term antiretroviral therapy in people with HIV. Regarding this clone: As yet, its antigen is unknown.

Runs used v3.0 of the immunoSEQ assay and were done at survey level. Sequencing was performed with immunoSEQ multiplex PCR; in TCRdb, only in-frame clones are kept and a portion is missing. This table has about 43,000 clones, around 86% appearing once. The content of samples before DNA extraction was roughly 0.9-11 million cryopreserved PBMC. The CDR3 spans 14 residues. Regarding the study as a whole: Collection spanned 2004 to 2017; ART regimens may be less effective than current ones. Information on adherence to ART, viral resistance or therapy changes was unavailable. Post-ART, diversity grew, though it stayed under transplant donor control levels.

This receptor was obtained from a woman between 45 and 65 years old with HIV. The chain employs TRBV21-1 and TRBJ2-2; no DNA check was done on the table's D call, TRBD1. TRBV21-1 has pseudogene status. Sample: unsorted PBMCs, taken 0.1 years before starting antiretroviral therapy. The CDR3 bases are TGTGCCAGCAAAGGGGCCCCTGACACCGGGGAGCTGTTTTTT. It translates to CASKGAPDTGELFF.